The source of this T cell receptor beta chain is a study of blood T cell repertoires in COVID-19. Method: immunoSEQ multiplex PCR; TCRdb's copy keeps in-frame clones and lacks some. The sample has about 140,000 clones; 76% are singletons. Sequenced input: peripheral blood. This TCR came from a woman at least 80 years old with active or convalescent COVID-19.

CDR3 sequence reads: CAISEVTGGETQYF. In DNA, the CDR3 is TGTGCCATCAGTGAGGTGACAGGGGGAGAGACCCAGTACTTC. The rearrangement uses TRBV10-3 and TRBJ2-5; 9 bases match TRBD1. The trim removed 2 bases at V and 4 bases at J, leaving 2 bases unmatched. Germline V CDR1 and CDR2: ENHRY, SYGVKD. This CDR3 region has 14 residues.